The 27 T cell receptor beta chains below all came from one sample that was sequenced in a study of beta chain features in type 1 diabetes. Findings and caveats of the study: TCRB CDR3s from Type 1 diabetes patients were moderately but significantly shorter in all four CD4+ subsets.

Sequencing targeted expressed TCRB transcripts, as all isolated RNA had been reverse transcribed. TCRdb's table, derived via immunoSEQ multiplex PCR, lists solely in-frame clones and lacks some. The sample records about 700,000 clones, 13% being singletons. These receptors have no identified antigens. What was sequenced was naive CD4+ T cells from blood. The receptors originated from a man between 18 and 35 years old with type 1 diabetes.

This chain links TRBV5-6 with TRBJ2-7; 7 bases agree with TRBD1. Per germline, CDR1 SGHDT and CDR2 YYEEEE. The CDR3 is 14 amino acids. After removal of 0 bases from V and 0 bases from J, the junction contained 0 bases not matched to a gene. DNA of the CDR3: TGTGCCAGCAGCTTGGGACAGGGCTCCTACGAGCAGTACTTC. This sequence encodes CASSLGQGSYEQYF.

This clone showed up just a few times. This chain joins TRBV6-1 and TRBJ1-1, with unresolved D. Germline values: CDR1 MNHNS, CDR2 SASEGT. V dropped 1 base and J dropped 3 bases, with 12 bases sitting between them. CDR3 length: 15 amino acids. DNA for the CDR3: TGTGCCAGCAGTGAAGTTTTGCCGCCGGACACTGAAGCTTTCTTT. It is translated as CASSEVLPPDTEAFF.

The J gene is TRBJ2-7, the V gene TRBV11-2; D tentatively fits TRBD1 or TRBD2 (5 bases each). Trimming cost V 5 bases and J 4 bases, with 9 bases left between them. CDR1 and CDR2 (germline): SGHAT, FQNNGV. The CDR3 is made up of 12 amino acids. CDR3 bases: TGTGCCAGCAGCCCCGGGGCTTACGAGCAGTACTTC. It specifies CASSPGAYEQYF. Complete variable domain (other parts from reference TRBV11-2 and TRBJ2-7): EAGVAQSPRYKIIEKRQSVAFWCNPISGHATLYWYQQILGQGPKLLIQFQNNGVVDDSQLPKDRFSAERLKGVDSTLKIQPAKLEDSAVYLCASSPGAYEQYFGPGTRLTVT.

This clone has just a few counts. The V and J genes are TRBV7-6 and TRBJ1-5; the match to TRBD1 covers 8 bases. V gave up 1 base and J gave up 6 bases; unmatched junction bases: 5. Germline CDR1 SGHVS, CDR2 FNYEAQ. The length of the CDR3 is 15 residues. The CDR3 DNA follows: TGTGCCAGCAGCTTAGGGACAGGGTGGCGTCAGCCCCAGCATTTT. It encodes CASSLGTGWRQPQHF.

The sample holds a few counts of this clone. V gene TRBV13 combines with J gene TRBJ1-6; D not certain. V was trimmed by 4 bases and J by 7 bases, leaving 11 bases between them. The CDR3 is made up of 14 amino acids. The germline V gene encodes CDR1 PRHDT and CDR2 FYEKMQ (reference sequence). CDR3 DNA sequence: TGTGCCAGCAGCTCCCTGGGAGGGAATTCACCCCTCCACTTT. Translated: CASSSLGGNSPLHF.

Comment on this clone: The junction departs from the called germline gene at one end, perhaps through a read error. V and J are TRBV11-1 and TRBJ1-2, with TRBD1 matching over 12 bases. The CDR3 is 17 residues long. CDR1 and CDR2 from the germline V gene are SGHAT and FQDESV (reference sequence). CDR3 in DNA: TGTGTCAGCAGCCATCCGGGACAGGGGGCCGAAGACTATGGCTACACCTTC. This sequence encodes CVSSHPGQGAEDYGYTF.

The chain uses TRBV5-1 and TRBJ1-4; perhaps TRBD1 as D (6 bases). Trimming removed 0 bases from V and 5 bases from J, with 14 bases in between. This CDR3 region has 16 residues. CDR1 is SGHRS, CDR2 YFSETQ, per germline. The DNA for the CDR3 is TGCGCCAGCAGCTTGGAGGTCGGAACAGGGAATGAAAAACTGTTTTTT. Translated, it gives CASSLEVGTGNEKLFF.

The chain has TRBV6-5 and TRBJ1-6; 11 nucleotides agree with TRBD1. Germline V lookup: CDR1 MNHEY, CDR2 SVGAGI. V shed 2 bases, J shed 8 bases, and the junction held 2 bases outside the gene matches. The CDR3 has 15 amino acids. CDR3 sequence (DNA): TGTGCCAGCAGTTACCGGGGACAGGGGGATTCACCCCTCCACTTT. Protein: CASSYRGQGDSPLHF.

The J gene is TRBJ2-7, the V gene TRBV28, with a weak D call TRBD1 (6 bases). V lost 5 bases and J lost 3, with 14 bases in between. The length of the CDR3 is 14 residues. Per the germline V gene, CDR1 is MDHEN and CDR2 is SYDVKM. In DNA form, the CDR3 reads TGTGCCAGCAGTCCCGCTGGGACATACTACGAGCAGTACTTC. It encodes CASSPAGTYYEQYF.

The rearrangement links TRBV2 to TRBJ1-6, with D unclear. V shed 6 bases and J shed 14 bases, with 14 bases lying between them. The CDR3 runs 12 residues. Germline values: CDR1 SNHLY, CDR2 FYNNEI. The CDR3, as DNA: TGTGCCAGCAGACCCGACCCCCCGGCCCTCCACTTT. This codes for CASRPDPPALHF.

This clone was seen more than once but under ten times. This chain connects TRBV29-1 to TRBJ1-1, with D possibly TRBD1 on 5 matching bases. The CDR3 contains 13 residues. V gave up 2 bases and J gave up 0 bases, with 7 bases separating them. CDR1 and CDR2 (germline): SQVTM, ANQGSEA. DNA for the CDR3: TGCAGCGTTGAAAGGGGCCTGAACACTGAAGCTTTCTTT. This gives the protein CSVERGLNTEAFF.

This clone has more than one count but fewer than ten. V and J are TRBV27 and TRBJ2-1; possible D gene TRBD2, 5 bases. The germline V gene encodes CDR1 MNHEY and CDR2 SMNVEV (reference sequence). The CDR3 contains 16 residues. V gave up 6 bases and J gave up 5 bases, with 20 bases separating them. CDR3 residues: CASSSPPRDRDNEQFF. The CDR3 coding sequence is TGTGCCAGCAGCTCTCCACCCCGGGATCGAGACAATGAGCAGTTCTTC.

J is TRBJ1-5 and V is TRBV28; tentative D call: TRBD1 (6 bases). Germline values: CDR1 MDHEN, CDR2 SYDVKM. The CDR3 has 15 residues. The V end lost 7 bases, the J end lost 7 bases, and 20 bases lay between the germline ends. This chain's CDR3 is CASTPGQGFWQPQHF. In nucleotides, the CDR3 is TGTGCCAGCACCCCCGGTCAGGGGTTCTGGCAGCCCCAGCATTTT.

The CDR3 region is CASSPGSNTEAFF. The CDR3 DNA reads TGTGCCAGCAGCCCCGGGTCGAACACTGAAGCTTTCTTT. The chain combines TRBV6-4 with TRBJ1-1; no clear D gene. The CDR3 is made up of 13 amino acids. Per the germline V gene, CDR1 is MRHNA and CDR2 is SNTAGT. Trimming shortened V by 6 bases and J by 1 base, and 9 bases separated the two germline ends.

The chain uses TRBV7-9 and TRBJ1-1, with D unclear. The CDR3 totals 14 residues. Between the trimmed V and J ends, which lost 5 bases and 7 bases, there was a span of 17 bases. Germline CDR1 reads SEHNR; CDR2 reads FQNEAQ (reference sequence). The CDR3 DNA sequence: TGTGCCAGCAGCCCCCGAAGAGAGGAGGATGAAGCTTTCTTT. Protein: CASSPRREEDEAFF.

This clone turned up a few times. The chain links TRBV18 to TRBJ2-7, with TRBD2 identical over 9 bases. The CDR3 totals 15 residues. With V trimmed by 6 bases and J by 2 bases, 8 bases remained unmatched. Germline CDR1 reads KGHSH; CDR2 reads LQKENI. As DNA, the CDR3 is TGTGCCAGCTCGGGGCAGCGGGGGGCCCCCTACGAGCAGTACTTC. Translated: CASSGQRGAPYEQYF.

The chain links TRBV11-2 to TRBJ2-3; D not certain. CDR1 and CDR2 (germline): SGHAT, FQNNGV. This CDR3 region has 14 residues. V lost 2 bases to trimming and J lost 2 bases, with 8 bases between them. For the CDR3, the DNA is TGTGCCAGCAGCTTAACCTCTGACACAGATACGCAGTATTTT. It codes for CASSLTSDTDTQYF.

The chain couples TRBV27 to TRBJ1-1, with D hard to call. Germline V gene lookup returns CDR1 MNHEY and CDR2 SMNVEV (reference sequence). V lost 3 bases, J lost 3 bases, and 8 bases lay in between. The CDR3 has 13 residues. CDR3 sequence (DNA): TGTGCCAGCAGTTTCGACAAGGACACTGAAGCTTTCTTT. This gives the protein CASSFDKDTEAFF.

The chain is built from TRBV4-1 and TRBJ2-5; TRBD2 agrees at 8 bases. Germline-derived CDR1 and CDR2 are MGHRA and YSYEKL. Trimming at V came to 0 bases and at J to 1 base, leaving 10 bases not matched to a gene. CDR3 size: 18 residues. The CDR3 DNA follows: TGCGCCAGCAGCCAAGATTTGACGGGCGGGGGGACCCAAGAGACCCAGTACTTC. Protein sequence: CASSQDLTGGGTQETQYF.

For the CDR3, the DNA is TGTGCCTGGAGTGTACAGGGCTGGTCACCCCTCCACTTT. This sequence encodes CAWSVQGWSPLHF. The chain carries TRBV30 and TRBJ1-6; maybe TRBD1 (6 bases). The CDR3 spans 13 residues. V lost 0 bases to trimming and J lost 10 bases, with 10 bases between them. Germline CDR1 is GTSNPN and CDR2 is SVGIG (reference sequence).

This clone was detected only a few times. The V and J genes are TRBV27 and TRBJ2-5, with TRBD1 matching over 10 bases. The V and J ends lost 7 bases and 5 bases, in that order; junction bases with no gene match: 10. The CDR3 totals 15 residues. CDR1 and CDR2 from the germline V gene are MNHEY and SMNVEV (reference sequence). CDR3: CASTHTGQGIETQYF. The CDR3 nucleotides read TGTGCCAGCACCCACACGGGACAGGGGATTGAGACCCAGTACTTC.

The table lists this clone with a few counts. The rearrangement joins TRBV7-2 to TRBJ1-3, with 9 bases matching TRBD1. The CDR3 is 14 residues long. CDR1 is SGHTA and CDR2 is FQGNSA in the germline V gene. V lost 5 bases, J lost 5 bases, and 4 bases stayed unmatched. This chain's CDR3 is CASSPDRGRNTIYF. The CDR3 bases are TGTGCCAGCAGCCCGGACAGGGGTCGAAACACCATATATTTT.

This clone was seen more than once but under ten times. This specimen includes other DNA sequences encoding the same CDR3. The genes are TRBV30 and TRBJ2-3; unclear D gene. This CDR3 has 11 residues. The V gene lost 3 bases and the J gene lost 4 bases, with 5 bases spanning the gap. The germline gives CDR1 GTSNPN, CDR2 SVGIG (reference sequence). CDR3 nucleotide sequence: TGTGCCTGGAGCCTTGCAGATACGCAGTATTTT. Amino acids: CAWSLADTQYF.

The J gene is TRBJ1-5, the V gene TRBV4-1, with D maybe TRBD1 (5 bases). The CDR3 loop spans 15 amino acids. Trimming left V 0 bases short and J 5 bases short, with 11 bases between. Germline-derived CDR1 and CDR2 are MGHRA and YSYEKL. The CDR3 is CASSQDKDTYQPQHF. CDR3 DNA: TGCGCCAGCAGCCAAGATAAGGACACGTATCAGCCCCAGCATTTT.

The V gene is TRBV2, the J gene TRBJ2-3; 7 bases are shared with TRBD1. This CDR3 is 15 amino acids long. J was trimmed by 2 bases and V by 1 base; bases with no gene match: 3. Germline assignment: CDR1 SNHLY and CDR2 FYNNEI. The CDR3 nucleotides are TGTGCCAGCAGTGAAGACAGGGGAGTCACAGATACGCAGTATTTT. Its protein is CASSEDRGVTDTQYF.

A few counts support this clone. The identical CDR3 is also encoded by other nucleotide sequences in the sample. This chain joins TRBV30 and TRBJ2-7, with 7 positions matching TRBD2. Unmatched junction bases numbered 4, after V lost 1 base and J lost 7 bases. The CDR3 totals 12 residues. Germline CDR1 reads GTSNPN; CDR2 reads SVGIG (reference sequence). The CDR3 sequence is CAWSAGGSEQYF. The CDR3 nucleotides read TGTGCCTGGAGTGCGGGGGGTAGTGAGCAGTACTTC.

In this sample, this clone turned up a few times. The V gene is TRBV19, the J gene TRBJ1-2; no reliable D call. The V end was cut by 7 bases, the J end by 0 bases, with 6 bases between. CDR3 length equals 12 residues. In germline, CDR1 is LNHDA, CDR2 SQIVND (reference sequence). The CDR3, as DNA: TGTGCCAGTATGGCATCTAACTATGGCTACACCTTC. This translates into CASMASNYGYTF.